This TCR beta chain was documented in a study of CD8+CD57+ T cells in acquired aplastic anemia. Profiles of TCR beta VDJ and CDR3 were generated from a genomic DNA template. Using its own MiXCR run on the reads, TCRdb lists one record per CDR3 protein. Counted here are 300,000 or so distinct CDR3 sequences, 45% to 65% occurring once; the ten biggest clones make up 1.3%. Previously, flow cytometry had revealed CD8+CD57+ cell expansion in the patients chosen for sequencing. Germline loops: CDR1 DFQATT, CDR2 SNEGSKA (reference sequence). This CDR3 comprises 13 residues. Trimming left V 6 bases short and J 0 bases short, with 8 bases between. The table lists this clonotype with many counts.

Sequencing used sorted CD4+, CD8+, or CD8+CD57+ T cells (not recorded which) from PBMCs. The chain recombines TRBV20-1 with TRBJ2-2; D unclear. The sequence came from a human donor with aplastic anemia. CDR3 nucleotide sequence: TGCAGTGCCCCGGCTTCGAACACCGGGGAGCTGTTTTTT. Protein sequence: CSAPASNTGELFF.